This T cell receptor beta chain was sequenced during a study of cytomegalovirus exposure and HLA in healthy donors. The wider study: One earlier analysis, a look at about 179 million T cells, found roughly 110 million unique TCR beta sequences. Of the donors genotyped, approximately 430 in all, 75% to 85% fell in the Caucasian-associated ancestry cluster. General observations from the study: In a later analysis, a missense DCLRE1C variant was linked to TCR beta V- and J-gene trimming.

Germline CDR1 reads SGHKS; CDR2 reads YYEKEE (reference sequence). V was pared by 2 bases and J by 5 bases, with 10 bases between. The CDR3 loop spans 14 amino acids. Donors sampled were nominally healthy, though unrecorded immune exposures were likely. The PCR employed 60 Vbeta primers together with 13 Jbeta primers. Only in-frame clones appear in the TCRdb table, and some are missing; sequencing was by immunoSEQ multiplex PCR. The sample lists 150,000 to 200,000 clones, over 70% occurring once. Of note for this clone: The antigen remains unidentified.

The chain employs TRBV5-5 and TRBJ1-4, with D perhaps matching TRBD1 (5 bases). The source of this sequence is a woman in her late teens or twenties in good health and CMV-seronegative. The sequencing sample was made of PBMCs. CDR3 bases: TGTGCCAGCAGCTTCGGGTCAGGGAATGAAAAACTGTTTTTT. Protein: CASSFGSGNEKLFF.